The text below deals with one T cell receptor beta chain. As yet, its antigen is unknown. PCR was performed using 60 Vbeta and 13 Jbeta primers. TCRdb's copy holds only in-frame clones and misses some; the assay was immunoSEQ multiplex PCR. Recorded for this sample: some 47,000 clones. The sample is drawn from a study of cytomegalovirus exposure and HLA in healthy donors. The V gene's germline CDR1 is WNHNN and CDR2 SYGVQD (reference sequence). The CDR3 has 14 amino acids. V lost 6 bases, J lost 3 bases, and 7 bases stayed unmatched. Overall study findings and caveats: Evidence from a later analysis indicated that most CMV-associated TCR beta chains looked HLA-restricted. As was reported, the classifier diagnosed cytomegalovirus status with high specificity and sensitivity. As a later analysis showed, a missense DCLRE1C variant was linked to trimming of TCR beta V- and J-genes.

The TCR sequence derives from a woman between 40 and 50 years old in good health and CMV-seronegative. The material sequenced was PBMCs. V and J are TRBV10-1 and TRBJ2-5; 7 bases match TRBD2. CDR3 in DNA: TGCGCCAGCAGAGACCAGCGGGGAGAAGAGACCCAGTACTTC. Encoded protein: CASRDQRGEETQYF.